This T cell receptor beta chain was captured by sequencing in a study of response to subunit inactivated influenza vaccine. Germline CDR1 MNHEY, CDR2 SVGAGI. Trimming took off 2 bases at V and 0 bases at J, with 7 bases between the two ends. The CDR3 totals 14 residues. This clonotype was seen a few times. Antigen unknown. Study conclusions and caveats: After each seasonal influenza vaccination, few new T cells are recruited, the authors suggested.

TCRdb ran MiXCR on the RT-PCR reads and lists one entry per CDR3 protein. Seen here are 450,000 to 600,000 distinct CDR3 sequences, 7.2% observed once, and the top ten hold around 12%. Sample: PBMCs from blood, taken around 25 months after vaccination. J is TRBJ1-1 and V is TRBV6-5; the D is unclear. The origin of this receptor is a man aged 45-69 years who received an inactivated influenza vaccine. Here the CDR3 reads CASSYVRVNTEAFF. CDR3 DNA: TGTGCCAGCAGTTACGTCCGAGTGAACACTGAAGCTTTCTTT.